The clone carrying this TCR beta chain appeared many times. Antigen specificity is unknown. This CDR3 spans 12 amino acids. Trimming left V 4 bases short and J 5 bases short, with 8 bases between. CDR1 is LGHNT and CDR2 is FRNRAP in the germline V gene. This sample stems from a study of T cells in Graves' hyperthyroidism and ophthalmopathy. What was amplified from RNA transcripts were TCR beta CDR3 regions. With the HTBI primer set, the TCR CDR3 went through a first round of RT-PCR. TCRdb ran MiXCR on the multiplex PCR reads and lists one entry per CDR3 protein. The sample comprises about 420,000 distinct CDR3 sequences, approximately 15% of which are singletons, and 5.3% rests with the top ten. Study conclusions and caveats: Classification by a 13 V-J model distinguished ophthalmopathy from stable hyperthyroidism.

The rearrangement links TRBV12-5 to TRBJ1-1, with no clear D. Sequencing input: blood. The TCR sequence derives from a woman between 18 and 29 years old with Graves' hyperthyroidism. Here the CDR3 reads CASGSIGTEAFF. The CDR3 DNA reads TGTGCTAGTGGTTCCATCGGGACTGAAGCTTTCTTT.